A single sample gave rise to the 4 T cell receptor beta chains below, sequenced in a study of blood T cells in healthy people across ages. Primers used in a second PCR of about 7 to 12 cycles were a sample-barcoded 5' primer and a J-beta primer mix. MiXCR was run by TCRdb on the 5' RACE reads, yielding one entry per CDR3 protein. The sample yields about 380,000 distinct CDR3 sequences, 45% to 65% seen once. The source material was blood. The receptor source for this set is a man aged 55-75 years in good health.

This clonotype has just a few counts. The V gene is TRBV20-1, the J gene TRBJ2-5; 7 bases are a match to TRBD2. The J call may be incorrect, as the DNA end agrees better with TRBJ2-7. The CDR3 has 14 amino acids. Per the germline V gene, CDR1 is DFQATT and CDR2 is SNEGSKA (reference sequence). The CDR3, as DNA: TGCAGTGCTAGCCTTGGGGGGGGTAACTACGAGCAGTACTTC. It codes for CSASLGGGNYEQYF.

This CDR3 reads CASSLRSTGVNEQYF. The CDR3 nucleotides read TGCGCCAGCAGCTTGAGGTCTACGGGGGTCAATGAGCAGTACTTC. V and J are TRBV5-1 and TRBJ2-5, with D perhaps TRBD2 (6 bases). This CDR3 comprises 15 residues. Trimming removed 1 base at V and 11 bases at J, with 21 bases between. The germline V gene has CDR1 SGHRS and CDR2 YFSETQ.

V is TRBV10-3 and J is TRBJ2-3, with D unresolved. There are 13 residues in the CDR3. Germline CDR1 is ENHRY and CDR2 is SYGVKD. V lost 0 bases to trimming and J lost 2 bases, with 3 bases between them. For the CDR3, the DNA is TGTGCCATCAGTGAGTCAATCACAGATACGCAGTATTTT. Encoded protein: CAISESITDTQYF.

This sequence joins TRBV7-8 and TRBJ2-4; 9 nucleotides line up with TRBD2. This CDR3 comprises 15 residues. CDR1 SGHVS and CDR2 FQNEAQ come from the germline V gene. V trimming: 2 bases; J trimming: 13 bases; junction bases outside the gene matches: 12. Written as DNA, the CDR3 is TGTGCCAGCAGCTTATCAGTAGCGGGAGTGCGGGAGCAGTACTTC. This gives the protein CASSLSVAGVREQYF.